Described below is a single T cell receptor beta chain sequence and its context. Its matching antigen is unknown. The sample belongs to a study of cytomegalovirus exposure and HLA in healthy donors. Primers included in the PCR were 60 Vbeta and 13 Jbeta primers. Produced via immunoSEQ multiplex PCR; TCRdb's table is partial and in-frame only. The data contain approximately 120,000 clones, around four fifths of them singletons. At collection, donors were nominally healthy, but unrecorded immune exposures were probable. V was trimmed by 0 bases and J by 5 bases, leaving 9 bases between them. This CDR3 comprises 13 residues. Germline V CDR1 and CDR2: SGHRS, YFSETQ. General observations from the study: Among the CMV-associated chains, a few were confirmed in vitro as specific for CMV antigens. In a later analysis, TCR beta V- and J-gene trimming was associated with a missense DCLRE1C variant. An Asian-associated ancestry cluster reportedly showed fewer N-insertions than the roughly 700-donor mean in a later analysis.

Sequenced material: PBMCs. The TCR comes from a woman between 45 and 65 years old in good health and CMV-seropositive. This rearrangement joins TRBV5-1 to TRBJ2-7; D may be TRBD2 (6 bases). This CDR3 reads CASSLARGNEQYF. CDR3 in DNA: TGCGCCAGCAGCTTGGCGCGGGGTAACGAGCAGTACTTC.